This T cell receptor (beta chain) was documented in a study of blood T cell repertoires in COVID-19. About the study: Acute-phase and convalescent COVID-19 samples originated in the United States, Italy and Spain. T cells, B-cell-depleted T cells, or PBMCs provided the cDNA or gDNA that served as material.

Authors' methods: Amplified reference gene primers provided the basis for estimating nucleated cell counts. Here immunoSEQ multiplex PCR was the method, and the copy in TCRdb shows in-frame clones only, minus some. V, J and clone size are taken as reported in that table, and D and trimming were inferred from the DNA itself. This table has approximately 250,000 clones, roughly 88% appearing once. Seattle researchers signed up patients amid active infection and tracked them longitudinally. Germline V CDR1 and CDR2: MNHNY, SVGAGI (reference sequence). CDR3 length: 13 residues. The V end lost 6 bases, the J end lost 9 bases, and 15 bases lay between the germline ends.

J is TRBJ2-1 and V is TRBV6-6; TRBD2 might be the D (6 bases). The sequencing sample was made of peripheral blood. The receptor's source is an elderly woman with COVID-19, enrolled during active disease. In nucleotides, the CDR3 is TGTGCCAGCAGGTGGGAAGCCGGGGGTGAGCAGTTCTTC. Translation gives CASRWEAGGEQFF.